In its sample, the clone carrying this T cell receptor beta chain was seen a few times. Its antigen is as yet unknown. The data were taken from a study of Graves' ophthalmopathy and Graves' hyperthyroidism. Study-level findings and limits: A classifier, a 13-signature model, separated ophthalmopathy from stable hyperthyroidism with approximately 88% sensitivity and about 81% specificity.

V lost 2 bases and J 7 bases, leaving 14 bases between the germline ends. There are 14 residues in the CDR3. CDR1 and CDR2 from the germline V gene are MNHEY and SVGEGT. RNA transcripts were the source from which TCR beta CDR3 regions were amplified. First-round RT-PCR used HTBI primers; second-round multiplex PCR followed. A single record per CDR3 protein comes from TCRdb applying MiXCR to the multiplex PCR reads. This sample yields about 1.1 million distinct CDR3 sequences, of which roughly two fifths are seen a single time; 8.5% to 14% belongs to the top ten. Input material: peripheral blood or thyroid tissue (not recorded which). V usage is TRBV6-2 or TRBV6-3 and J usage is TRBJ1-2; D is unclear. This TCR came from an adult man with Graves' hyperthyroidism. CDR3: CASSYTLDSGGYTF. The CDR3 DNA reads as TGTGCCAGCAGTTACACCCTTGACTCGGGTGGCTACACCTTC.